What follows describes a single TCR beta chain. Antigen specificity is unknown. These data come from a study of T cell responses to AZD1222 COVID-19 vaccine. Study results and caveats: White British ancestry dominated among donors, who included more females, and clonal diversity was possibly underestimated. Dominant at 160-218 and 743-854, vaccine-associated CD4 TCRs also spanned spike. Per reports, nearly half of all spike-specific TCRs target regions that are unmutated in variants. Vaccination with two AZD1222 doses was followed by a rise in Spike-specific TCR breadth and depth.

The CDR3 length is 13 residues. Losses at the gene ends were 2 bases for V and 14 bases for J; bases not matched to a gene: 7. The germline V gene encodes CDR1 MNHNY and CDR2 SVGAGI (reference sequence). Sequenced by immunoSEQ multiplex PCR; TCRdb stores in-frame clones only, minus some. This sample yields 190,000 or so clones, of which roughly 91% are seen a single time; about 25% belongs to the top ten. The chain uses TRBV6-6 and TRBJ2-1, with 9 bases aligning to TRBD1. The material was peripheral blood, obtained 28 days after the second AZD1222 dose. The sequence came from an adult who received the AZD1222 COVID-19 vaccine. This CDR3 is CASSYIRDREEFF. The CDR3 nucleotides are TGTGCCAGCAGTTACATCCGGGACAGGGAAGAGTTCTTC.